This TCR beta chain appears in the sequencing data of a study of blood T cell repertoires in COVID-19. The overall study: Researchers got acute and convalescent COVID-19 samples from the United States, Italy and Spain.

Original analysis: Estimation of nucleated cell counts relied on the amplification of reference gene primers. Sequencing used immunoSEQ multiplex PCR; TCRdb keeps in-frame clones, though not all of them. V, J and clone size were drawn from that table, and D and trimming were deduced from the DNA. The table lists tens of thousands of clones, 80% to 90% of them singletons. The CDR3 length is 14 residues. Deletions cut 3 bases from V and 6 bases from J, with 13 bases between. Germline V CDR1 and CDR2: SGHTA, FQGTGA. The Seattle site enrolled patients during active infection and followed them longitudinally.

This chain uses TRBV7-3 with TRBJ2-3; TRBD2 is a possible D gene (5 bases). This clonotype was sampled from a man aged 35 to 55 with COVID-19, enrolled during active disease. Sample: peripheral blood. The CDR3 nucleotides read TGTGCCAGCAGCTTCGGGGAGTCCGGGGATACGCAGTATTTT. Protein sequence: CASSFGESGDTQYF.